Below are 21 T cell receptor beta chains sequenced from a single sample in a study of blood T cell repertoires in COVID-19. Assay: immunoSEQ multiplex PCR; the TCRdb copy retains only in-frame clones and omits some. The data hold tens of thousands of clones, with approximately 68% observed a single time. Sequences were obtained from peripheral blood. These receptors were taken from a woman over 75 with acute or convalescent COVID-19.

V and J are TRBV5-1 and TRBJ2-3, with TRBD1 matching over 9 bases. Germline CDR1 and CDR2: SGHRS and YFSETQ. The CDR3 loop spans 16 amino acids. V lost 4 bases, J lost 5 bases, and 11 bases stayed unmatched. CDR3 DNA sequence: TGCGCCAGCAGCACAGGGGGCGCGGGGAATATAGATACGCAGTATTTT. The encoded protein is CASSTGGAGNIDTQYF.

V and J are TRBV7-8 and TRBJ2-5; D may be TRBD2 (5 bases). CDR3 size: 14 residues. Trimming took off 5 bases at V and 7 bases at J, with 17 bases between the two ends. Germline lookup yields CDR1 SGHVS and CDR2 FQNEAQ. CDR3 sequence (DNA): TGTGCCAGCAGCGTCGGGAACGCCGTGGTGACCCAGTACTTC. The encoded protein is CASSVGNAVVTQYF.

This chain connects TRBV11-1 to TRBJ2-2; D not resolved. In germline, CDR1 is SGHAT, CDR2 FQDESV (reference sequence). The CDR3 extends over 13 amino acids. The V and J ends lost 5 bases and 0 bases respectively, with 4 bases between them. DNA of the CDR3: TGTGCCAGCAGCCACTCGAACACCGGGGAGCTGTTTTTT. This translates into CASSHSNTGELFF. The whole variable domain, filled in from reference TRBV11-1 and TRBJ2-2, reads EAEVAQSPRYKITEKSQAVAFWCDPISGHATLYWYRQILGQGPELLVQFQDESVVDDSQLPKDRFSAERLKGVDSTLKIQPAELGDSAMYLCASSHSNTGELFFGEGSRLTVL.

This rearrangement joins TRBV12-5 to TRBJ2-3; weak D call: TRBD1 (5 bases). The CDR3 consists of 14 residues. Germline CDR1 LGHNT, CDR2 FRNRAP. V dropped 1 base and J dropped 0 bases, with 5 bases sitting between them. CDR3 protein: CASGLEGSTDTQYF. Here the CDR3 DNA reads TGTGCTAGTGGTTTGGAGGGGAGCACAGATACGCAGTATTTT.

As DNA, the CDR3 is TGTGCCAGCAGTGGGACAGGGGGCATATCACCCCTCCACTTT. Protein product: CASSGTGGISPLHF. The chain recombines TRBV2 with TRBJ1-6; the match to TRBD1 covers 11 bases. Germline CDR1 reads SNHLY; CDR2 reads FYNNEI. CDR3 size: 14 residues. The J segment lost 10 bases and the V segment lost 4 bases, leaving 3 bases of the junction unmatched. The variable domain in full, with the rest retrieved from reference TRBV2 and TRBJ1-6, is EPEVTQTPSHQVTQMGQEVILRCVPISNHLYFYWYRQILGQKVEFLVSFYNNEISEKSEIFDDQFSVERPDGSNFTLKIRSTKLEDSAMYFCASSGTGGISPLHFGNGTRLTVT.

This clone showed up just a few times. This chain connects TRBV9 to TRBJ1-1; 8 bases are shared with TRBD1. CDR1 is SGDLS, CDR2 YYNGEE, per germline. The trim removed 2 bases at V and 4 bases at J, leaving 1 base unmatched. CDR3 size: 13 residues. The DNA of the CDR3 is TGTGCCAGCAGCGTGGGGACAGGCACTGAAGCTTTCTTT. Translation: CASSVGTGTEAFF. Looking up the rest from reference TRBV9 and TRBJ1-1 gives the full variable domain: DSGVTQTPKHLITATGQRVTLRCSPRSGDLSVYWYQQSLDQGLQFLIQYYNGEERAKGNILERFSAQQFPDLHSELNLSSLELGDSALYFCASSVGTGTEAFFGQGTRLTVV.

The V call is TRBV19, the J call TRBJ2-7, with 10 bases that match TRBD2. This CDR3 spans 15 amino acids. V was pared by 5 bases and J by 0 bases, with 4 bases of the junction left unmatched. Germline V gene sequence: CDR1 LNHDA, CDR2 SQIVND (reference sequence). The CDR3 spells CASSSGLASSYEQYF. The DNA for the CDR3 is TGTGCCAGTAGTTCGGGACTAGCGAGCTCCTACGAGCAGTACTTC.

V usage is TRBV19 and J usage is TRBJ2-5; 7 bases fit TRBD1. The CDR3 is 15 residues long. V lost 5 bases and J lost 1; bases outside the gene matches: 7. Germline V gene sequence: CDR1 LNHDA, CDR2 SQIVND (reference sequence). The CDR3 is CASSLGGRPQETQYF. In nucleotides, the CDR3 is TGTGCCAGTAGTTTAGGGGGCCGGCCCCAAGAGACCCAGTACTTC.

The chain has TRBV11-3 and TRBJ2-1; TRBD2 is a possible D gene (7 bases). Germline-derived CDR1 and CDR2 are SGHNT and YENEEA. Between the trimmed V and J ends, which lost 1 base and 8 bases, there was a span of 12 bases. The CDR3 runs to 14 residues. CDR3 coding DNA: TGTGCCAGCAGCTTAGGGGGCGGGGGCGATGAGCAGTTCTTC. It yields the protein CASSLGGGGDEQFF.

The V gene is TRBV9, the J gene TRBJ1-4; 9 bases are shared with TRBD1. Losses at the gene ends were 3 bases for V and 8 bases for J; bases not matched to a gene: 8. CDR1 and CDR2 (germline): SGDLS, YYNGEE. The CDR3 has 15 residues. CDR3 sequence (DNA): TGTGCCAGCAGCGGCCGGGACAGGGTTGAGGAAAAACTGTTTTTT. This gives the protein CASSGRDRVEEKLFF.

V and J are TRBV28 and TRBJ2-7, with D uncertain. In germline, CDR1 is MDHEN, CDR2 SYDVKM. The CDR3 has 11 amino acids. Trimming left V 2 bases short and J 12 bases short, with 11 bases between. The CDR3 sequence is CASSLVPVWYF. Written as DNA, the CDR3 is TGTGCCAGCAGTTTAGTCCCTGTGTGGTACTTC.

The rearrangement uses TRBV9 and TRBJ1-3; D might be TRBD1 (6 bases). V was trimmed by 4 bases and J by 6 bases, leaving 11 bases between them. The CDR3 consists of 13 residues. CDR1 is SGDLS, CDR2 YYNGEE, per germline. The CDR3 protein is CASSPGGLNTIYF. The DNA of the CDR3 is TGTGCCAGCAGCCCTGGGGGCTTAAACACCATATATTTT.

CDR3 DNA sequence: TGTGCCAGCGGCAGGGGTGTGAAGGAGCTGTTTTTT. Translation: CASGRGVKELFF. V gene TRBV6-5 combines with J gene TRBJ2-2; TRBD1 might be the D (6 bases). This CDR3 has 12 amino acids. The germline V gene encodes CDR1 MNHEY and CDR2 SVGAGI. V was trimmed by 8 bases and J by 10 bases, leaving 14 bases between them.

J is TRBJ1-1 and V is TRBV28; D gene ambiguous. V lost 2 bases and J 5 bases, leaving 9 bases between the germline ends. The CDR3 spans 13 residues. Per the germline V gene, CDR1 is MDHEN and CDR2 is SYDVKM. The CDR3 here is CASSLEERTEAFF. CDR3 nucleotide sequence: TGTGCCAGCAGTTTAGAGGAGAGGACTGAAGCTTTCTTT.

The rearrangement uses TRBV9 and TRBJ2-3, with TRBD1 matching over 10 bases. In germline, CDR1 is SGDLS, CDR2 YYNGEE. CDR3 size: 15 residues. V shed 4 bases, J shed 6 bases, and the junction held 8 bases outside the gene matches. The CDR3 bases are TGTGCCAGCAGCTCCCGGACAGGGGGAACGGATACGCAGTATTTT. Encoded protein: CASSSRTGGTDTQYF.

This clone was observed a handful of times. This rearrangement joins TRBV9 to TRBJ2-5, with 8 bases that match TRBD2. The CDR3 totals 13 residues. The V and J ends lost 5 bases and 5 bases, in that order; junction bases with no gene match: 5. CDR1 is SGDLS, CDR2 YYNGEE, per germline. The CDR3 DNA reads as TGTGCCAGCAGTCGAAGCGGGGGTGAGACCCAGTACTTC. Its protein is CASSRSGGETQYF.

This clone showed up just once. The chain carries TRBV2 and TRBJ2-3; 7 nucleotides agree with TRBD2. The CDR3 length is 15 residues. Germline V gene lookup returns CDR1 SNHLY and CDR2 FYNNEI. V was pared by 3 bases and J by 1 base, with 4 bases of the junction left unmatched. The CDR3 DNA reads TGTGCCAGCAGTGATCAAGCGGGGCGCACAGATACGCAGTATTTT. It is translated as CASSDQAGRTDTQYF.

The rearrangement uses TRBV19 and TRBJ1-1; TRBD1 might be the D (6 bases). V was clipped by 3 bases and J by 0 bases, with 20 bases between them. The germline V gene has CDR1 LNHDA and CDR2 SQIVND (reference sequence). The CDR3 runs 18 residues. CDR3 in amino acids: CASSMRGGLGLMNTEAFF. The CDR3 DNA sequence: TGTGCCAGTAGTATGAGGGGGGGTCTGGGTCTGATGAACACTGAAGCTTTCTTT.

The chain couples TRBV7-3 to TRBJ2-2, with 9 nucleotides matching TRBD1. Trimming cost V 0 bases and J 6 bases; bases outside gene matches: 11. In germline, CDR1 is SGHTA, CDR2 FQGTGA. This CDR3 comprises 18 residues. The CDR3 bases are TGTGCCAGCAGCTTAACCCCTACCGGGACAGGGAATCCCGGGGAGCTGTTTTTT. Translation: CASSLTPTGTGNPGELFF.

The chain joins TRBV18 to TRBJ1-2; 9 bases map to TRBD1. Unmatched junction bases numbered 3, after V lost 3 bases and J lost 4 bases. CDR3 length: 14 amino acids. Germline values: CDR1 KGHSH, CDR2 LQKENI. CDR3 nucleotides: TGTGCCAGCTCACCGGGACAGGGAGCCTATGGCTACACCTTC. This gives the protein CASSPGQGAYGYTF.

The table lists this clone with a count of one. This chain joins TRBV2 and TRBJ2-5; 7 nucleotides agree with TRBD2. Germline values: CDR1 SNHLY, CDR2 FYNNEI. Trimming at V came to 4 bases and at J to 2 bases, leaving 4 bases not matched to a gene. The CDR3 loop spans 14 amino acids. The CDR3 region is CASSALAEQETQYF. The CDR3 nucleotides are TGTGCCAGCAGTGCCCTAGCGGAGCAAGAGACCCAGTACTTC.